This T cell receptor (beta chain) was recorded in a study of patients and donors after allogeneic stem cell transplantation. Trimming shortened V by 5 bases and J by 8 bases, and 15 bases separated the two germline ends. Germline values: CDR1 MDHEN, CDR2 SYDVKM. The CDR3 has 14 residues. TCRdb recomputed calls from the RT-PCR reads with MiXCR, one row per CDR3 protein. In the table there are around 90,000 distinct CDR3 sequences, 48% of which are singletons. The clonotype originates from a human donor who was either an allogeneic HSCT recipient or a stem cell or donor lymphocyte infusion donor (not recorded which). It is not recorded whose cells these are; they may come from a transplant donor. Sequenced input: blood, either unsorted or a sorted T cell fraction (not recorded which). This chain connects TRBV28 to TRBJ1-4, with D hard to call. CDR3 in DNA: TGTGCCAGCAGTGAACCTAGGTGGCAGGAAAAACTGTTTTTT. Translation gives CASSEPRWQEKLFF.